This T cell receptor beta chain was identified in a study of blood T cell repertoires in COVID-19. The wider study: Whether acute or convalescent, the COVID-19 samples came from the United States, Italy and Spain. Sample material is recorded as cDNA or gDNA derived from T cells, B-cell-depleted T cells, or PBMCs.

The germline V gene encodes CDR1 SEHNR and CDR2 FQNEAQ (reference sequence). The length of the CDR3 is 14 residues. Trimming removed 4 bases at V and 4 bases at J, with 11 bases between. Clones were sequenced by immunoSEQ multiplex PCR, and TCRdb holds only the in-frame ones, with some missing. The sample shows 150,000 to 200,000 clones, around 87% of them seen only once. Sequenced: peripheral blood. The receptor was isolated from a man aged 35 to 55 with active or convalescent COVID-19. The chain links TRBV7-9 to TRBJ1-3; tentative D call: TRBD1 (5 bases). DNA of the CDR3: TGTGCCAGCAGCTCGGGGGGTTCCGGAAACACCATATATTTT. Protein sequence: CASSSGGSGNTIYF.